Here is one TCR beta chain with its context. TCRdb recomputed calls from the 5' RACE reads with MiXCR, one row per CDR3 protein. The data show 450,000 to 600,000 distinct CDR3 sequences, roughly 14% seen once. The data are from a study of T cells after yellow fever vaccination. Looking at the study overall: Fractions low in cell number were prepared with SMART-Seq v4 Ultra Low Input.

This clonotype originated in a man between 25 and 39 years old who received the YFV17D yellow fever vaccine. The sample was PBMCs, taken on the day of the yellow fever booster vaccination.

DNA for the CDR3: TGTGCCAGCAACGAAGGGGGGAATGAGCAGTTCTTC. Protein product: CASNEGGNEQFF. The chain uses TRBV11-2 and TRBJ2-1, with D perhaps matching TRBD1 or TRBD2 (6 bases each). Germline values: CDR1 SGHAT, CDR2 FQNNGV. Trimming took off 7 bases at V and 7 bases at J, with 11 bases between the two ends. CDR3 size: 12 residues.